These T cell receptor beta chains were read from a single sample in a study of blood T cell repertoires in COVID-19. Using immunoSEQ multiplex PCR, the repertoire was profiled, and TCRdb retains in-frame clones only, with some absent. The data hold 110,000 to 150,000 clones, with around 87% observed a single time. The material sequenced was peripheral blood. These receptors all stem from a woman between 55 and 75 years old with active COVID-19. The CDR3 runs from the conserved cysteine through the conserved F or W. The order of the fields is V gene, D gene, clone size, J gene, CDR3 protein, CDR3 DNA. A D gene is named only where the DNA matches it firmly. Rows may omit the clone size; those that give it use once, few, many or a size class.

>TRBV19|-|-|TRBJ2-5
CASRPTGSETQYF
TGTGCCAGTAGGCCCACAGGGTCGGAGACCCAGTACTTC
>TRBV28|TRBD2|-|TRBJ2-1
CASSPGLAGGGSYNEQFF
TGTGCCAGCAGCCCAGGACTAGCGGGAGGAGGGTCCTACAATGAGCAGTTCTTC
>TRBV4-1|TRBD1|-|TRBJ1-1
CASSQNRGSDTEAFF
TGCGCCAGCAGCCAAAACAGGGGGTCAGACACTGAAGCTTTCTTT
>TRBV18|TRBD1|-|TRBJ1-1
CASSPNGQGMNTEAFF
TGTGCCAGCTCACCAAACGGACAGGGGATGAACACTGAAGCTTTCTTT
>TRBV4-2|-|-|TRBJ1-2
CASSQDGQYGYTF
TGTGCCAGCAGCCAAGATGGGCAATATGGCTACACCTTC
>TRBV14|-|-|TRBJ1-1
CASSLQRGTEAFF
TGTGCCAGCAGCCTCCAAAGGGGGACTGAAGCTTTCTTT
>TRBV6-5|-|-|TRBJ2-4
CASSYEQKNIQYF
TGTGCCAGCAGTTACGAACAGAAAAACATTCAGTACTTC
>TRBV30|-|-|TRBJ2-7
CAWSHRPGQIGSGAPYEQYF
TGTGCCTGGAGTCATCGCCCGGGACAGATCGGTAGCGGGGCCCCCTACGAGCAGTACTTC
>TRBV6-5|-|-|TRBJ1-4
CASSFTGTNEKLFF
TGTGCCAGCAGTTTTACCGGGACTAATGAAAAACTGTTTTTT
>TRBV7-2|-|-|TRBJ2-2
CASSLVPVRQGKGGELFF
TGTGCCAGCAGCTTAGTCCCGGTCCGTCAGGGGAAAGGCGGGGAGCTGTTTTTT
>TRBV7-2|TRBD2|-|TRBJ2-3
CASSLLAGGTDTQYF
TGTGCCAGCAGTTTACTAGCGGGCGGCACAGATACGCAGTATTTT
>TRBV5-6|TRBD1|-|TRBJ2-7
CASSFRDRPLYEQYF
TGTGCCAGCAGCTTCCGGGACAGGCCCCTCTACGAGCAGTACTTC
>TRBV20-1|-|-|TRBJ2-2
CSASTGRVNGELFF
TGCAGTGCTAGTACTGGCAGGGTTAACGGGGAGCTGTTTTTT
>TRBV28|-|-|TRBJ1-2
CASSPAPRGYGYTF
TGTGCCAGCAGCCCTGCACCTAGGGGCTATGGCTACACCTTC
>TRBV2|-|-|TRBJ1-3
CASMSRVGGNTIYF
TGTGCCAGCATGTCCAGGGTGGGTGGAAACACCATATATTTT
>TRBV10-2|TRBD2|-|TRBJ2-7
CASSPGGPPLYEQYF
TGCGCCAGCAGTCCGGGGGGGCCGCCACTCTACGAGCAGTACTTC
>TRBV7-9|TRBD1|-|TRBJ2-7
CASSSGRGRIIYEQYF
TGTGCCAGCAGCTCGGGCAGGGGGCGGATCATATACGAGCAGTACTTC
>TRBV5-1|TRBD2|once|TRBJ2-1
CASSGRASGRADEQFF
TGCGCCAGCAGCGGGAGGGCCAGCGGGAGGGCCGATGAGCAGTTCTTC
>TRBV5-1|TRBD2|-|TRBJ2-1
CASSLNQRDYNEQFF
TGCGCCAGCAGCTTAAACCAGCGGGACTACAATGAGCAGTTCTTC
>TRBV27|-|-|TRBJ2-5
CASSLRFTQGRETQYF
TGTGCCAGCAGTTTACGTTTTACACAGGGTCGGGAGACCCAGTACTTC
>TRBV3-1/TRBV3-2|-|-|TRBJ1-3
CASSPRDFSGNTIYF
TGTGCCAGCAGCCCCCGGGACTTCTCTGGAAACACCATATATTTT
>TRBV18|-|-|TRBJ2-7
CASSPLSSRDEQYF
TGTGCCAGCTCACCACTAAGCTCTCGCGACGAGCAGTACTTC
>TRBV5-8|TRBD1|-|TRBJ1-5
CASQGQGAMHLRNQPQHF
TGTGCCAGCCAGGGACAGGGGGCCATGCACCTACGCAATCAGCCCCAGCATTTT
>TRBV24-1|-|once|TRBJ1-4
CATSDSTVFGKLFF
TGTGCCACCAGTGATTCCACAGTTTTTGGAAAACTGTTTTTT
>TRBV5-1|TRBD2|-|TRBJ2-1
CASSLATSGVYNEQFF
TGCGCCAGCAGCTTGGCGACTAGCGGGGTCTACAATGAGCAGTTCTTC
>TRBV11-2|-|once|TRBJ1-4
CASSLGGEKLFF
TGTGCCAGCAGCTTAGGCGGCGAAAAACTGTTTTTT
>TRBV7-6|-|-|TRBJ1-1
CASSLTPGGARNTEAFF
TGTGCCAGCAGCTTAACCCCTGGGGGGGCGCGGAACACTGAAGCTTTCTTT
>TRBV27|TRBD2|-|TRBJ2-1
CASSGTSNEQFF
TGTGCCAGCAGTGGGACTAGCAATGAGCAGTTCTTC
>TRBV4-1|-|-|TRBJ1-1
CASSQEGRQGKTEAFF
TGCGCCAGCAGCCAAGAGGGAAGGCAGGGGAAAACTGAAGCTTTCTTT
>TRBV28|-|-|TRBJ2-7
CASRTSRYEQYF
TGTGCCAGCAGGACAAGTCGATACGAGCAGTACTTC
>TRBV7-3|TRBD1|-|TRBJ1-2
CASSSMDRVNYGYTF
TGTGCCAGCAGCTCGATGGACAGGGTGAACTATGGCTACACCTTC
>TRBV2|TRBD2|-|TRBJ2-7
CASSPGTSGSYEQYF
TGTGCCAGCAGCCCCGGGACTAGCGGATCCTACGAGCAGTACTTC
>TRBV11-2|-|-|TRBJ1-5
CASSLQGNQPQHF
TGTGCCAGCAGCTTACAGGGCAATCAGCCCCAGCATTTT
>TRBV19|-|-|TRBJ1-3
CASSSLGNTIYF
TGTGCCAGTAGTTCCCTTGGAAACACCATATATTTT
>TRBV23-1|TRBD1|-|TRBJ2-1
CASSHSRDSGGYNEQFF
TGCGCCAGCAGTCATTCTCGGGACAGCGGCGGATACAATGAGCAGTTCTTC
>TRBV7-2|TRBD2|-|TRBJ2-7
CASSFHAGVLEQYF
TGTGCCAGCAGCTTTCATGCGGGAGTATTGGAGCAGTACTTC
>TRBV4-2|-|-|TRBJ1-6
CASSQDWAGLNSPLHF
TGTGCCAGCAGCCAAGATTGGGCAGGGCTCAATTCACCCCTCCACTTT
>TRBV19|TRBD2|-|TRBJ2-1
CASSSGLAAGGEQFF
TGTGCCAGTAGTAGCGGACTAGCGGCGGGAGGTGAGCAGTTCTTC
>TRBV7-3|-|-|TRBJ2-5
CASSLTGLTGRETQYF
TGTGCCAGCAGCTTAACAGGACTGACGGGCCGGGAGACCCAGTACTTC
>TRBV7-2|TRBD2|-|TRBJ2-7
CASSLGTSGSYEQYF
TGTGCCAGCAGCTTGGGGACTAGCGGGTCCTACGAGCAGTACTTC
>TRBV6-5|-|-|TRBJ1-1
CASRRYLNTEAFF
TGTGCCAGCAGGAGGTACTTGAACACTGAAGCTTTCTTT
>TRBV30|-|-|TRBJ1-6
CAWSVQVSFNSPLHF
TGTGCCTGGAGTGTACAGGTTTCCTTTAATTCACCCCTCCACTTT
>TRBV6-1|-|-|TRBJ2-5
CASSEVRGGAKTQYF
TGTGCCAGCAGTGAAGTCCGAGGGGGGGCGAAGACCCAGTACTTC
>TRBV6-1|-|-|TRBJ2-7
CASSEARTGGISYEQYF
TGTGCCAGCAGTGAAGCGCGGACAGGAGGGATCTCCTACGAGCAGTACTTC
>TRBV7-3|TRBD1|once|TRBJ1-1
CASRKDRVNTEAFF
TGTGCCAGCAGGAAGGACAGGGTTAACACTGAAGCTTTCTTT
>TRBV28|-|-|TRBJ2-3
CASRPRQRLTDTQYF
TGTGCCAGCAGACCCCGACAGAGACTTACAGATACGCAGTATTTT
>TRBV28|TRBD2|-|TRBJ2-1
CASSRRLAGTYNEQFF
TGTGCCAGCAGTCGCCGACTAGCGGGAACCTACAATGAGCAGTTCTTC
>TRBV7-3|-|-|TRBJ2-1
CASSYGAYNEQFF
TGTGCCAGCAGCTACGGGGCCTACAATGAGCAGTTCTTC
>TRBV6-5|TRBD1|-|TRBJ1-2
CASSSQGYSGYTF
TGTGCCAGCAGCTCACAGGGGTATAGTGGCTACACCTTC
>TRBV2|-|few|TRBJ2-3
CASSGDNTDTQYF
TGTGCCAGCAGTGGGGACAACACAGATACGCAGTATTTT
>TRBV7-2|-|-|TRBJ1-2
CASSSTGPANYGYTF
TGTGCCAGCAGCTCGACAGGCCCAGCTAACTATGGCTACACCTTC
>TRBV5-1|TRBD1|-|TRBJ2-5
CASSTGELQETQYF
TGCGCCAGCAGTACAGGGGAACTACAAGAGACCCAGTACTTC
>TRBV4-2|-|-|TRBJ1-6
CASSHPRTDSYSPLHF
TGTGCCAGCAGCCACCCCCGGACAGACTCTTATTCACCCCTCCACTTT